This TCR beta chain appears in the sequencing data of a study of blood T cell repertoires in COVID-19. Study context: Nucleic acid was either cDNA or gDNA, and it came from T cells, B-cell-depleted T cells, or PBMCs.

This CDR3 spans 13 amino acids. From germline, CDR1 is SGHTA and CDR2 FQGTGA. V was trimmed by 5 bases and J by 3 bases, leaving 10 bases between them. Seattle enrolled patients during active infection and tracked them longitudinally. The table came from immunoSEQ multiplex PCR; TCRdb's copy has only in-frame clones and leaves some out. Among 200,000 to 250,000 clones listed, about 80% were seen once. Material for sequencing was peripheral blood. This TCR was recovered from a woman aged 80 or over with COVID-19, enrolled during active disease. This rearrangement joins TRBV7-3 to TRBJ1-2, with TRBD1 as a possible D gene (5 bases). The CDR3 DNA reads as TGTGCCAGCAGCCTCGGGGGTGACTATGGCTACACCTTC. This gives the protein CASSLGGDYGYTF.